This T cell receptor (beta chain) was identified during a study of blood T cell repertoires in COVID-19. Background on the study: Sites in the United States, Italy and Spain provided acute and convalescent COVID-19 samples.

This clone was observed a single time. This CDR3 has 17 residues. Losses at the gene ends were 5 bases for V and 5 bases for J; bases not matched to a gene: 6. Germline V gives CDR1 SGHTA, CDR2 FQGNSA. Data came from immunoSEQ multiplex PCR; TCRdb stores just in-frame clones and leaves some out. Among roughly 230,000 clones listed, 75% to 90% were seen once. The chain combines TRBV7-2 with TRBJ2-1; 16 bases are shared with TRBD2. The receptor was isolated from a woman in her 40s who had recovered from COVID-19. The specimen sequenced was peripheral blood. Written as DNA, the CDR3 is TGTGCCAGCAGCACGGGACTAGCGGGGGGGCCCCACAATGAGCAGTTCTTC. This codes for CASSTGLAGGPHNEQFF.